This T cell receptor beta chain emerged from a study of T cells in Graves' hyperthyroidism and ophthalmopathy (dated by TCRdb to the late 2010s). Describing the broader study: Peripheral blood was sampled at the time of initial diagnosis, prior to any treatment. To identify distinguishing TCR V-J signatures, a discovery cohort of about 100 patients was used, comprising 43 with Graves' ophthalmopathy and 57 with stable Graves' hyperthyroidism. Prospective prediction of ophthalmopathy was tested in an independent validation cohort consisting of some 19 hyperthyroidism patients and around 16 patients who later progressed to ophthalmopathy. The 75 to 100 discovery patients were divided at random into training and test sets in a 7:3 ratio. The study also compared thyroid tissue and blood T-cell repertoires from about six Graves' hyperthyroidism patients. After blood sampling, hyperthyroidism patients were treated with methimazole at a starting dose of 30 mg daily, and ophthalmopathy patients were treated with high-dose intravenous methylprednisolone. According to the paper, TCR Vbeta CDR3 sequencing was carried out on 135 peripheral blood samples, which came from fewer than 50 ophthalmopathy, 70 to 80 hyperthyroidism and roughly 17 progressor patients. Points the paper makes about the study in general: No statistical method was used to fix the sample size in advance, and group allocation was not hidden from the investigators. In validation, the model predicted progression to ophthalmopathy a median of roughly six months before onset, with about 71% sensitivity and 72.22% specificity. Ophthalmopathy was separated from stable hyperthyroidism by a 13 V-J signature model, with around 90% sensitivity and approximately 81% specificity obtained in cross-validation and 80%/75% obtained in testing. Most expanded thyroid clonotypes (frequency above 0.001) were also found in blood, which suggests that blood repertoires may mirror thyroid immune responses.

Hyperthyroidism patients were newly diagnosed, had a disease duration of under 2 months, and were aged 18 to 65 years. Patients with uncontrolled infections, other autoimmune diseases, pregnancy or lactation were excluded. Diagnoses were established on the basis of clinical symptoms, serum thyroxine and TRAb, thyroid ultrasound, and orbital computed tomography. Blood from progressor patients was collected at the time of first diagnosis with hyperthyroidism, before any ophthalmopathy symptoms had appeared. PBMCs were isolated from more than 9 ml of fresh peripheral blood by Ficoll-Paque density gradient centrifugation. Progressor patients were initially diagnosed with Graves' hyperthyroidism and developed ophthalmopathy during follow-up. Total RNA was extracted using Trizol reagent, and RNA quality was assessed on an Agilent 2100 Bioanalyzer. From the cysteine through the phenylalanine, the CDR3 covers 15 amino acids. The kept DNA is CDR3 alone, 45 bases in frame from the first base. Reading the germline V gene (reference sequence) gives CDR1 DFQATT and CDR2 SNEGSKA. Trimming costs V 0 bases and J 1 base, and their ends lie 10 bases apart.

Amplification of TCR beta CDR3 regions was carried out from RNA transcripts. The TCR CDR3 was subjected to a first round of RT-PCR using the HTBI primer set and the Qiagen OneStep RT-PCR kit. Libraries were constructed in a second round of multiplex PCR, after which size selection and purification were performed. Paired-end sequencing of the libraries was performed with 100 bp reads on an Illumina HiSeq2000. The authors' analysis ran thus. SOAPnuke was used to process the raw data, throwing out any read that contained adapters or uncalled bases, had a mean Phred below 15, or lacked an exact constant-primer or identifier match. High-quality paired reads were merged with COPE v1.2.5, and unique nucleotide sequences were defined as clonotypes. MiTCR v1.1 was used to align the clonotypes against IMGT TRBV, TRBD and TRBJ reference segments. Only V-J combinations with frequency above 0.0001, covering about 99% of repertoires, were analysed. A TCS score was defined as the ratio of F50 (clonal expansion) to E x V (chaos), with BLOSUM62-based TCRdist applied between CDR3 peptides within each V-J. Welch's t-statistics and random forest reduced roughly 530 V-J features to 10 to 15, which were used in a naive Bayes classifier (R e1071). TCRdb itself trimmed the public reads at Q25 with fastp, ran MiXCR and retained productive beta chains. Rows matching on CDR3 protein sequence are summarized as one entry with the most common DNA and genes. It is TCRdb's table, rather than the study itself, that gives the V and J calls and clone size. For this sample there are 250,000 or so distinct CDR3 sequences; 15% appear just once. Of the sample, 30% falls within the top ten clones.

This clonotype was counted ten times or more. Its antigen target is currently unknown. No much larger clone exists at a distance of one base, and base qualities are not known. This sequence originates from a woman in her forties or fifties with Graves' hyperthyroidism that later progressed to Graves' ophthalmopathy. The source material was blood. Here the chain combines TRBV20-1 and TRBJ1-5, and perhaps TRBD1 as D gene, on 6 matching bases. The CDR3 sequence is CSARDGGQSNQPQHF. At the DNA level, the sequence is TGCAGTGCTAGAGATGGGGGGCAAAGCAATCAGCCCCAGCATTTT.